What follows is one T cell receptor (beta chain) and its context. This entry belongs to a study of tumor-infiltrating lymphocytes in oesophageal squamous cell carcinoma. TCRdb processed the PCR reads anew with MiXCR; each CDR3 protein has one entry. Of approximately 20,000 distinct CDR3 sequences in the sample, approximately 40% are singletons; the top ten hold roughly a fifth. V dropped 3 bases and J dropped 3; count of bases not matched to a gene: 6. This CDR3 spans 15 amino acids. Per the germline V gene, CDR1 is MGHDK and CDR2 is SYGVNS. The V and J genes are TRBV25-1 and TRBJ2-3; TRBD2 agrees at 7 bases. The TCR originated in a male donor with esophageal squamous cell carcinoma. Sample: esophageal tumor tissue. CDR3 in DNA: TGTGCCAGCAGTGATCCCACGGGGGGTACAGATACGCAGTATTTT. It yields the protein CASSDPTGGTDTQYF. The full variable domain, its missing parts supplied by reference TRBV25-1 and TRBJ2-3, is EADIYQTPRYLVIGTGKKITLECSQTMGHDKMYWYQQDPGMELHLIHYSYGVNSTEKGDLSSESTVSRIRTEHFPLTLESARPSHTSQYLCASSDPTGGTDTQYFGPGTRLTVL.